The TCR beta chain described here comes from a study of cytomegalovirus exposure and HLA in healthy donors (dated by TCRdb to about 2017). About the investigation overall: According to a later analysis, the 120 or so validation repertoires were produced on the same platform as the 700 or so repertoires of the first cohort. The study was designed to test whether signatures of past pathogen exposure could be identified by cataloging public T cell receptors. Besides the first cohort of around 670 subjects, a separate validation cohort made up of 120 different subjects was used. High-throughput TCR immunosequencing, statistical association of individual TCRs with disease status, and machine learning were combined to predict cytomegalovirus infection status.

As for this clone: What antigen it recognizes has not been identified. Nothing much larger sits one base from this clone, and base qualities are not available.

The CDR3 spans 15 residues, from the cysteine through the phenylalanine. Only CDR3 DNA is held: 45 bases, read in frame from base 1. The junction carries 16 bases between V and J, which are trimmed by 3 bases and 7 bases respectively. CDR1 is given as MDHEN and CDR2 as SYDVKM, both from the germline V gene. The receptor library was made with the immunoSEQ multiplex PCR assay. In the original analysis: A statistical classification framework was built to diagnose cytomegalovirus status from the catalog of TCR beta chain sequences. TCRdb's version of the immuneACCESS table is confined to in-frame rearrangements and falls short of the full clone set. An unresolved V gene accounts for under half of the shortfall where checked; the remainder is of unknown origin. The D gene and trimming were derived from the DNA, and the V and J assignments and clone size from that table. This sample holds about 330,000 clones; about nine tenths were observed only once. Jointly, the top ten make up over 1% of the sample.

On the study overall, not on this receptor specifically: The authors suggested that the approach could potentially be generalized to other disease states and immunological phenotypes. The study listed 164 TCR beta chains as associated with cytomegalovirus. A later analysis found that TCRs clustered in the first cohort also tended to co-occur in the 130 or so validation repertoires, with just under 95% of cluster scores above 0. In vitro tests confirmed that a few of the cytomegalovirus-associated TCR beta chains recognize cytomegalovirus antigens. The classifier was reported to diagnose cytomegalovirus status with high specificity and sensitivity in both the original cohort and the validation cohort. The validation cohort had no HLA typing available for a later analysis, so co-occurrence within that cohort was assessed over all 120 or so repertoires. Across donors, most TCR sequences were observed very rarely, whereas some public TCRs were present in many individuals.

The donors belonged to the validation cohort of approximately 130 subjects, which was separate from the approximately 660-subject first cohort. Sequencing input: PBMCs. This clonotype originated in a woman in her 30s in good health and CMV-seropositive. The receptor chain draws on TRBV28 and TRBJ1-3, with TRBD1 as a weak D call on 6 bases. The base sequence is TGTGCCAGCAGTTTGACAGGCAGTCAAAGGAACACCATATATTTT. Translated, this is CASSLTGSQRNTIYF.